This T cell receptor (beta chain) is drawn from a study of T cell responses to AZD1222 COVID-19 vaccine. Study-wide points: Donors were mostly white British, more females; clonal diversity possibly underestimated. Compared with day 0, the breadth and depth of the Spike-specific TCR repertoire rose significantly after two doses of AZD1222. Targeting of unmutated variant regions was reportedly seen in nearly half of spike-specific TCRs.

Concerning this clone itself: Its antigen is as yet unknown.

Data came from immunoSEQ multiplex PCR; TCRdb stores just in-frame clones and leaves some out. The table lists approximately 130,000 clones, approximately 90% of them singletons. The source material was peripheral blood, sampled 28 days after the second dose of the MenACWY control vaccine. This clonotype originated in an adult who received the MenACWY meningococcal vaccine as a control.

CDR3 loop: CSASDNYEQYV. In DNA form, the CDR3 reads TGCAGTGCTTCGGACAACTACGAGCAGTACGTC. The V and J genes are TRBV20-1 and TRBJ2-7; maybe TRBD1 (5 bases). The V end lost 5 bases, the J end lost 3 bases, and 8 bases lay between the germline ends. The CDR3 contains 11 residues. Germline loops: CDR1 DFQATT, CDR2 SNEGSKA (reference sequence).